Following are 9 T cell receptor beta chains from one sample sequenced in a study of siplizumab effects on memory and regulatory T cells. Assay: immunoSEQ multiplex PCR; the TCRdb copy retains only in-frame clones and omits some. The profile shows 85,000 to 130,000 clones, about 90% of them singletons. Sequenced input: Tregs sorted from blood. These receptors were obtained from a human donor in good health.

The V gene is TRBV19, the J gene TRBJ2-7; 8 nucleotides match TRBD1. Germline CDR1 reads LNHDA; CDR2 reads SQIVND (reference sequence). The V and J ends lost 6 bases and 2 bases, in that order; junction bases with no gene match: 3. This CDR3 spans 13 amino acids. This chain's CDR3 is CASRDRGTYEQYF. The CDR3 DNA sequence: TGTGCCAGTAGAGACAGGGGAACCTACGAGCAGTACTTC.

This clone occurred once. V and J are TRBV30 and TRBJ1-2; no clear D gene. CDR3 length equals 13 residues. The germline gives CDR1 GTSNPN, CDR2 SVGIG (reference sequence). Trimming pared 5 bases from V and 0 bases from J, leaving 10 bases between. The CDR3 loop is CAWSRVPNYGYTF. The CDR3 DNA follows: TGTGCCTGGTCCCGAGTCCCTAACTATGGCTACACCTTC.

This clone was detected a few times. This rearrangement joins TRBV2 to TRBJ2-3; D gene ambiguous. Germline V gene sequence: CDR1 SNHLY, CDR2 FYNNEI. The CDR3 has 16 amino acids. V lost 4 bases and J lost 4, with 18 bases in between. DNA for the CDR3: TGTGCCAGCAGTGGAAAAGGGCCTTCTCTTGCAGATACGCAGTATTTT. Its protein is CASSGKGPSLADTQYF. The full variable domain, rest sourced from reference TRBV2 and TRBJ2-3, is EPEVTQTPSHQVTQMGQEVILRCVPISNHLYFYWYRQILGQKVEFLVSFYNNEISEKSEIFDDQFSVERPDGSNFTLKIRSTKLEDSAMYFCASSGKGPSLADTQYFGPGTRLTVL.

The chain couples TRBV4-1 to TRBJ1-4; 8 bases are shared with TRBD1. Germline V gene sequence: CDR1 MGHRA, CDR2 YSYEKL. Trimming took 4 bases from V and 7 from J; bases not matched to a gene: 5. The CDR3 spans 14 residues. The CDR3 protein is CASSPGQGAEKLFF. CDR3 in DNA: TGCGCCAGCAGCCCAGGACAGGGCGCTGAAAAACTGTTTTTT.

CDR3 DNA: TGTGCCAGCAGGTGGACAGGCGGTTATGGCTACACCTTC. Its protein is CASRWTGGYGYTF. The V call is TRBV2, the J call TRBJ1-2; 7 positions agree with TRBD1. The germline V gene has CDR1 SNHLY and CDR2 FYNNEI. Trimming removed 6 bases from V and 5 bases from J; junction bases left unmatched: 6. The CDR3 has 13 residues.

This chain connects TRBV18 to TRBJ2-7; 7 nucleotides match TRBD2. The CDR3 extends over 13 amino acids. V lost 3 bases and J lost 2; bases outside the gene matches: 1. The germline V gene has CDR1 KGHSH and CDR2 LQKENI. The CDR3 sequence is CASSPGGTYEQYF. CDR3 in DNA: TGTGCCAGCTCACCGGGGGGGACCTACGAGCAGTACTTC.

This clone has just a few counts. The CDR3 nucleotides read TGTGCCAGCAGCTTACTAGTCTCAGATACGCAGTATTTT. This gives the protein CASSLLVSDTQYF. The chain recombines TRBV7-3 with TRBJ2-3; D uncertain. CDR3 length equals 13 residues. The germline gives CDR1 SGHTA, CDR2 FQGTGA. V lost 2 bases, J lost 4 bases, and 7 bases lay in between.

The CDR3 spells CASSLSGGSDEQFF. The CDR3 region has the DNA TGTGCCAGCAGCTTATCTGGCGGGAGTGATGAGCAGTTCTTC. The genes are TRBV7-9 and TRBJ2-1; TRBD2 agrees at 7 bases. V lost 2 bases to trimming and J lost 8 bases; unmatched junction nucleotides: 6. There are 14 residues in the CDR3. The germline gives CDR1 SEHNR, CDR2 FQNEAQ (reference sequence).

The CDR3: CASRTGTRATEAFF. For the CDR3, the DNA is TGTGCCAGCAGGACAGGGACTCGAGCCACTGAAGCTTTCTTT. The chain is built from TRBV21-1 and TRBJ1-1; TRBD1 is taken as the D call from the table, unchecked against the DNA. TRBV21-1 is termed a pseudogene. The CDR3 sequence is 14 residues long.